The present entry profiles one T cell receptor beta chain with its context. The data belong to a study of blood T cell repertoires in COVID-19. Study at large: The origin of the acute and convalescent COVID-19 samples was the United States, Italy and Spain. The cDNA or gDNA used as material had been derived from T cells, B-cell-depleted T cells, or PBMCs.

The V and J ends lost 5 bases and 6 bases respectively, with 8 bases between them. Per germline, CDR1 MNHEY and CDR2 SVGAGI. This CDR3 spans 11 amino acids. Original processing notes: Amplification from reference gene primers served as the basis for estimated nucleated cell counts. Using immunoSEQ multiplex PCR, the repertoire was profiled, and TCRdb retains in-frame clones only, with some absent. The V and J calls and clone size come from that table; D and trimming were worked out from the DNA. Of hundreds of thousands of clones in the sample, 88% were seen once. The receptor was isolated from a middle-aged man with acute or convalescent COVID-19. The rearrangement uses TRBV6-5 and TRBJ2-7; tentatively, D is TRBD1 (5 bases). Sequences were obtained from peripheral blood. The CDR3 DNA sequence: TGTGCCAGCAGTCGACAGTCCGAGCAGTACTTC. Its translation: CASSRQSEQYF.